Included here is one T cell receptor (beta chain) sequence, with context. Its antigen has not been determined. The input lacks base qualities; no much larger clone sits a single base away. The CDR3 contains 14 residues, cysteine and phenylalanine counted. Only CDR3 DNA is held: 42 bases, read in frame from base 1. Relative to germline, V is missing 6 bases and J is missing 8 bases, with 9 bases of the junction outside any gene match. Reading the germline V gene gives CDR1 ENHRY and CDR2 SYGVKD. These data belong to a study of blood T cell repertoires in COVID-19 (dated by TCRdb to the early 2020s). Regarding the study in general: Collaborator samples came from the United States, Italy and Spain and covered acute and convalescent phases of COVID-19. The samples were drawn from the first 160 participants of the ongoing ImmuneRACE study and from 1,254 subjects provided by 6 global collaborators. The repertoires were released in a freely available public database meant as a resource for research on the immune response to SARS-CoV-2. Where available, HLA class I and class II types were obtained from metadata supplied by the sample provider rather than from assay-based typing. The dataset comprised deeply sampled blood TCRbeta repertoires from subjects exposed to, actively infected with, or recovered from COVID-19. A de-identified subject ID, COVID-19 status, age in years and sex were almost always included in the sample metadata. The prospective study material was composed of cDNA or gDNA derived from T cells, B-cell-depleted T cells, or PBMCs.

The collaborating institutions used their own protocols to collect whole blood in K2EDTA tubes. For TCRbeta analysis, collaborators shipped samples in one of three forms: frozen whole blood, isolated PBMCs, or DNA extracted from either of those sample types. The study at large found these results: Clinical and demographic metadata were provided uncurated, with the amount varying by source and participant.

TCRbeta CDR3 regions were amplified from genomic DNA by means of the immunoSEQ Assay, a bias-controlled multiplex PCR. The authors' analysis ran thus. Nucleated cell counts per sample were estimated from amplification of reference gene primers within the assay. To quantify the absolute abundance of each unique TCRbeta CDR3 rearrangement, sequence reads were collapsed and filtered. For each sample, productive Simpson clonality was calculated by taking the square root of Simpson's diversity index across productive rearrangements. TCRdb mirrors the immuneACCESS table, restricted to in-frame sequences. Some clones are absent from its copies; in checked studies, under half trace to an unresolved V gene, and the reason for the others is unknown. D and trimming come from the DNA, and the V and J calls and clone size come from that table. The sample profile shows about 51,000 clones; roughly 86% of them were found once. The top ten constitute about 4% of the sample.

The sequenced material came from peripheral blood. The clonotype was recovered from a man older than 75 with active COVID-19. The rearranged segments are TRBV10-3 and TRBJ2-1; TRBD1 agrees with 8 junctional bases. The CDR3 protein sequence reads: CAIRGTDRGDEQFF. At the DNA level, the sequence is TGTGCCATCAGGGGAACCGACAGGGGCGATGAGCAGTTCTTC.